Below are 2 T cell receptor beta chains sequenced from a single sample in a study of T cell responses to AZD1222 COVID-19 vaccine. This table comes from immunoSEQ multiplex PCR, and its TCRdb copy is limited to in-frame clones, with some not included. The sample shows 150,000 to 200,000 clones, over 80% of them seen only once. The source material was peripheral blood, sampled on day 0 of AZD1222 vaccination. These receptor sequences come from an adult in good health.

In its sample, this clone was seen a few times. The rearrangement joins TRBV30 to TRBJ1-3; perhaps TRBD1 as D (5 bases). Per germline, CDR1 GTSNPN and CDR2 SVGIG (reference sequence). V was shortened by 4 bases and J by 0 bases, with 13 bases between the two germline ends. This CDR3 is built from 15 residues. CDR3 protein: CAWTSGTYSGNTIYF. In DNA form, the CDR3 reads TGTGCCTGGACTTCCGGGACTTACTCTGGAAACACCATATATTTT.

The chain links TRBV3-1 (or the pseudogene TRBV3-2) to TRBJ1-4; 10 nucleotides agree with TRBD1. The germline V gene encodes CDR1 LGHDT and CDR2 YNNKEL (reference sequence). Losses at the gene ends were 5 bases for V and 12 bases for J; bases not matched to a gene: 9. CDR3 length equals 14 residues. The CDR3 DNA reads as TGTGCCAGCAGCACGGGACAGGGGACTTGGGAACTGTTTTTT. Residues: CASSTGQGTWELFF.